This T cell receptor (beta chain) was obtained from a study of blood T cell repertoires in COVID-19. Study overall: Researchers got acute and convalescent COVID-19 samples from the United States, Italy and Spain. From T cells, B-cell-depleted T cells, or PBMCs came the material, which was cDNA or gDNA.

Everyone who took part was about 18 to 90 years old, and they came from about two dozen US areas. Each participant's cohort was designated according to participant-reported clinical history. CDR3 length: 14 residues. Trimming cost V 3 bases and J 5 bases, with 13 bases left between them. Germline V gives CDR1 LGHDT, CDR2 YNNKEL (reference sequence). TCRdb keeps only in-frame clones here, not all; method: immunoSEQ multiplex PCR. This sample has 210,000 or so clones; around 81% occur once, and the top ten carry roughly 4.3%. The genes are TRBV3-1 (or the pseudogene TRBV3-2) and TRBJ1-1; D is undetermined. This clonotype was sampled from a man aged 30 to 45 with acute COVID-19. What was sequenced was PBMCs or T cells enriched from blood (not recorded which). As DNA, the CDR3 is TGTGCCAGCAGCCAGTCCGACGGGAAGACTGAAGCTTTCTTT. It translates to CASSQSDGKTEAFF.